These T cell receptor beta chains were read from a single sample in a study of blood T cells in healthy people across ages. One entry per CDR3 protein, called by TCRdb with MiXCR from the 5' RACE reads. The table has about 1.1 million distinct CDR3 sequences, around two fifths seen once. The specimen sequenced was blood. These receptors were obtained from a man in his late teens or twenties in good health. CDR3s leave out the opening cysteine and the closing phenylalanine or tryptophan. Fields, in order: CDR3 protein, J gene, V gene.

CDR3: ASSFSTGPYEQF
J: TRBJ2-1
V: TRBV11-3

CDR3: ANSYDRGANYGYT
J: TRBJ1-2
V: TRBV12-3/TRBV12-4

CDR3: ASSLRRDVRGYT
J: TRBJ1-2
V: TRBV28

CDR3: ASSPTGGQGSYGYT
J: TRBJ1-2
V: TRBV7-9

CDR3: ASSSTSGGAPNTQY
J: TRBJ2-3
V: TRBV7-2

CDR3: ASSLGPLSNNEQF
J: TRBJ2-1
V: TRBV11-2

CDR3: ASSLVRLMETQY
J: NA
V: TRBV11-2

CDR3: ASSLVTADTQY
J: TRBJ2-3
V: TRBV12-3/TRBV12-4

CDR3: ASSFVAFGGHGYT
J: TRBJ1-2
V: TRBV12-1

CDR3: ASSLFLYGSYGYT
J: TRBJ1-2
V: TRBV12-3/TRBV12-4

CDR3: ASSPMDYPRLEQF
J: TRBJ2-1
V: TRBV12-3/TRBV12-4

CDR3: ASRGDRDHNEQF
J: TRBJ2-1
V: TRBV6-6

CDR3: ASSPMGYERY
J: TRBJ2-4
V: TRBV7-6

CDR3: ASTLSGTVLGYT
J: TRBJ1-2
V: TRBV12-3/TRBV12-4

CDR3: ASTDATSGGTSYNEQF
J: TRBJ2-1
V: TRBV6-2/TRBV6-3

CDR3: ASSQDRGEHNEKLF
J: TRBJ1-4
V: TRBV4-3

CDR3: ATSRERDPQY
J: TRBJ2-7
V: TRBV15

CDR3: ASKTGVTDTQY
J: TRBJ2-3
V: TRBV5-1

CDR3: ASRISYNEQF
J: TRBJ2-1
V: TRBV12-3/TRBV12-4

CDR3: ASSYTTDTQY
J: TRBJ2-3
V: TRBV6-2/TRBV6-3

CDR3: SASRGLANTDTQY
J: TRBJ2-3
V: TRBV20-1

CDR3: ASSPLQASYEQY
J: TRBJ2-7
V: TRBV5-1

CDR3: ASIRMADTQY
J: TRBJ2-3
V: TRBV2

CDR3: ASSVDPQGNYGYT
J: TRBJ1-2
V: TRBV9

CDR3: ASSLVGRGRSDTQY
J: TRBJ2-3
V: TRBV12-3/TRBV12-4

CDR3: ASSFDQRDNQPQH
J: TRBJ1-5
V: TRBV12-3/TRBV12-4

CDR3: ASSVALSGGQPSRNEQF
J: TRBJ2-1
V: TRBV9

CDR3: ASSLKGTNTEAF
J: TRBJ1-1
V: TRBV27

CDR3: ASRPWGAANEKLF
J: TRBJ1-4
V: TRBV25-1